These 28 T cell receptor beta chains were sequenced from one sample in a study of identical twins. TCRdb itself ran the 5' RACE reads through MiXCR, one entry per CDR3 protein. Of approximately 500,000 distinct CDR3 sequences detected, more than 20% appear once; the ten largest clones hold around 3%. The same sample was also studied in work on T cells expressing NK-cell markers.

The specimen was CD4+ T cells sorted from blood. The receptors here all came from a woman under 30 in good health.

J is TRBJ1-5 and V is TRBV2; maybe TRBD1 (6 bases). Germline V CDR1 and CDR2: SNHLY, FYNNEI. The CDR3 sequence is 15 residues long. V lost 2 bases to trimming and J lost 7 bases, with 15 bases between them. CDR3: CASSELQGGKQPQHF. As DNA, the CDR3 is TGTGCCAGCAGTGAATTACAGGGCGGGAAACAGCCCCAGCATTTT.

The sample holds a few counts of this clonotype. The chain has TRBV2 and TRBJ1-2, with D possibly matching TRBD1 (6 bases). CDR1 SNHLY and CDR2 FYNNEI come from the germline V gene. The CDR3 runs to 14 residues. Trimming removed 7 bases at V and 2 bases at J, with 14 bases between. The CDR3 loop reads CASTLGHQNYGYTF. The CDR3 DNA reads as TGTGCCAGCACCCTGGGACACCAAAACTATGGCTACACCTTC.

The J gene is TRBJ1-1, the V gene TRBV6-1, with D possibly matching TRBD1 (5 bases). Looked up from germline, CDR1 is MNHNS and CDR2 is SASEGT. This CDR3 region has 14 residues. V lost 2 bases and J lost 3, with 10 bases in between. The CDR3, as DNA: TGTGCCAGCAGTGAACAGGGCTTGTACACTGAAGCTTTCTTT. This codes for CASSEQGLYTEAFF.

This clonotype was seen only a few times. V gene TRBV5-1 combines with J gene TRBJ2-3; 9 bases fit TRBD2. The CDR3 totals 16 residues. V dropped 7 bases and J dropped 3; count of bases not matched to a gene: 12. The germline V gene encodes CDR1 SGHRS and CDR2 YFSETQ. The CDR3 sequence: CASARLADASTDTQYF. CDR3 coding DNA: TGCGCCAGCGCACGACTAGCGGACGCCTCAACAGATACGCAGTATTTT.

The CDR3 spells CASSGGIQNTEAFF. The CDR3 DNA is TGTGCCAGCAGTGGGGGAATTCAGAACACTGAAGCTTTCTTT. The V call is TRBV7-9, the J call TRBJ1-1, with D tentatively TRBD1 (5 bases). The CDR3 length is 14 residues. Germline loops: CDR1 SEHNR, CDR2 FQNEAQ (reference sequence). With 6 bases removed from V and 1 base from J, the gap between germline ends came to 12 bases.

The chain employs TRBV5-1 and TRBJ2-3; 7 bases agree with TRBD1. Looked up from germline, CDR1 is SGHRS and CDR2 is YFSETQ. The CDR3 is made up of 14 amino acids. The J segment lost 3 bases and the V segment lost 5 bases, leaving 6 bases of the junction unmatched. The CDR3: CASRGTAMTDTQYF. The DNA for the CDR3 is TGCGCCAGCAGGGGGACAGCAATGACAGATACGCAGTATTTT.

DNA for the CDR3: TGTGCCAGCAGTTTTGCGTGGGGTCTCAAGACCCAGTACTTC. This codes for CASSFAWGLKTQYF. The gene calls are TRBV28 and TRBJ2-5; D is uncertain. Germline V CDR1 and CDR2: MDHEN, SYDVKM. The germline V and J ends were trimmed by 3 bases and 6 bases, with 14 bases remaining between them. The length of the CDR3 is 14 residues.

This clonotype was observed a few times. The chain has TRBV11-2 and TRBJ2-1; 11 bases align to TRBD2. Trimming took 4 bases from V and 10 from J; bases not matched to a gene: 9. CDR3 length: 15 amino acids. Germline loops: CDR1 SGHAT, CDR2 FQNNGV. CDR3 DNA sequence: TGTGCCAGCAGCTACACTAGCGGGGGAGCTCCCGAGCAGTTCTTC. It is translated as CASSYTSGGAPEQFF.

This clonotype has just a few counts. The CDR3 DNA follows: TGTGCCAGCAGTGGGGGACACACTAACTATGGCTACACCTTC. Protein: CASSGGHTNYGYTF. This chain connects TRBV12-3 or TRBV12-4 to TRBJ1-2; TRBD1 might be the D (6 bases). V was shortened by 5 bases and J by 0 bases, with 10 bases between the two germline ends. This CDR3 has 14 amino acids.

The sample holds many counts of this clonotype. The V call is TRBV5-1, the J call TRBJ2-7, with D perhaps TRBD1 or TRBD2 (5 bases each). The ends were cut back, 1 base at V and 6 bases at J, with 17 bases in the middle. The CDR3 length is 15 residues. CDR1 SGHRS and CDR2 YFSETQ come from the germline V gene. This chain's CDR3 is CASSLNLQVAGEQYF. For the CDR3, the DNA is TGCGCCAGCAGCTTGAATCTACAGGTCGCGGGCGAGCAGTACTTC.

CDR3 sequence (DNA): TGTGCCAGCAGTGACAGGGGGCGATACAATGAGCAGTTCTTC. This gives the protein CASSDRGRYNEQFF. The rearrangement joins TRBV3-1 to TRBJ2-1; 10 bases align to TRBD1. V trimming: 6 bases; J trimming: 4 bases; junction bases outside the gene matches: 3. CDR1 and CDR2 (germline): LGHDT, YNNKEL (reference sequence). The CDR3 extends over 14 amino acids.

The CDR3: CASSPPQAGGKTDTQYF. As DNA, the CDR3 is TGTGCCAGCTCACCACCCCAAGCAGGGGGCAAGACAGATACGCAGTATTTT. The chain is built from TRBV18 and TRBJ2-3; the match to TRBD1 covers 8 bases. The V and J ends lost 0 bases and 3 bases, in that order; junction bases with no gene match: 8. Germline assignment: CDR1 KGHSH and CDR2 LQKENI. The CDR3 is 17 residues long.

The sample holds a few counts of this clonotype. The genes are TRBV5-1 and TRBJ2-7; 7 bases map to TRBD2. V shed 6 bases, J shed 4 bases, and the junction held 10 bases outside the gene matches. The CDR3 consists of 14 residues. The germline V gene has CDR1 SGHRS and CDR2 YFSETQ. The chain's CDR3 is CASTTGGSRYEQYF. CDR3 bases: TGCGCCAGCACTACTGGCGGGAGTCGGTACGAGCAGTACTTC.

The J gene is TRBJ2-1, the V gene TRBV12-3 or TRBV12-4; 8 bases match TRBD2. V trimming: 5 bases; J trimming: 4 bases; junction bases outside the gene matches: 4. The length of the CDR3 is 14 residues. CDR3: CASSSGSLYNEQFF. The DNA of the CDR3 is TGTGCCAGCAGTAGCGGGAGTTTATACAATGAGCAGTTCTTC.

This clonotype was observed a few times. The gene calls are TRBV12-3 or TRBV12-4 and TRBJ2-7; weak D call: TRBD2 (5 bases). The CDR3 loop spans 12 amino acids. Trimming removed 3 bases from V and 6 bases from J, with 9 bases in between. CDR3: CASSLSGIEQYF. CDR3 DNA sequence: TGTGCCAGCAGTTTGTCCGGGATCGAGCAGTACTTC.

The sample holds a few counts of this clonotype. The gene calls are TRBV7-9 and TRBJ2-2; 11 bases align to TRBD1. The CDR3 has 15 residues. J lost 7 bases, V lost 5 bases, and 6 bases had no gene match. Germline values: CDR1 SEHNR, CDR2 FQNEAQ (reference sequence). This CDR3 reads CASSPGQGAGGELFF. The CDR3 nucleotides are TGTGCCAGCAGCCCTGGACAGGGGGCCGGCGGGGAGCTGTTTTTT. The whole variable domain, remainder taken from reference TRBV7-9 and TRBJ2-2, is DTGVSQNPRHKITKRGQNVTFRCDPISEHNRLYWYRQTLGQGPEFLTYFQNEAQLEKSRLLSDRFSAERPKGSFSTLEIQRTEQGDSAMYLCASSPGQGAGGELFFGEGSRLTVL.

This clonotype appeared a few times. The chain employs TRBV12-3 or TRBV12-4 and TRBJ1-3, with D maybe TRBD1 (5 bases). The CDR3 covers 16 residues. V was pared by 3 bases and J by 0 bases, with 12 bases between. The CDR3 region has the DNA TGTGCCAGCAGTTTCCCGCGGGGGTTCTCTGGAAACACCATATATTTT. This gives the protein CASSFPRGFSGNTIYF.

This clonotype has only a few counts. The chain uses TRBV7-2 and TRBJ2-3, with D maybe TRBD2 (5 bases). This CDR3 is built from 14 residues. Germline CDR1 and CDR2: SGHTA and FQGNSA. V was cut by 7 bases and J by 1 base, with 12 bases left in between. The CDR3 protein is CASTPDSGTDTQYF. In DNA form, the CDR3 reads TGTGCCAGCACCCCGGATAGCGGCACAGATACGCAGTATTTT.

The gene calls are TRBV19 and TRBJ1-5; D is undetermined. Between the trimmed V and J ends, which lost 5 bases and 5 bases, there was a span of 16 bases. The CDR3 extends over 15 amino acids. The germline gives CDR1 LNHDA, CDR2 SQIVND (reference sequence). The CDR3 reads CASSPVEGTDQPQHF. The CDR3 DNA reads TGTGCCAGTAGTCCGGTTGAGGGCACCGATCAGCCCCAGCATTTT.

As concerns this clonotype: At one end the junction does not follow the germline gene, possibly because of a read error. V usage is TRBV5-1 and J usage is TRBJ2-5, with TRBD1 as a possible D gene (5 bases). Germline lookup yields CDR1 SGHRS and CDR2 YFSETQ. There are 14 residues in the CDR3. CDR3 residues: CTSSPRQLQETQYF. The CDR3 coding sequence is TGCACCAGCAGCCCACGACAGTTACAAGAGACCCAGTACTTC.

This chain joins TRBV12-3 or TRBV12-4 and TRBJ2-2; 7 bases match TRBD1. V lost 2 bases, J lost 6 bases, and 3 bases stayed unmatched. The CDR3 sequence is 14 residues long. This chain's CDR3 is CASSLRGHAGELFF. CDR3 DNA: TGTGCCAGCAGTTTAAGGGGGCATGCCGGGGAGCTGTTTTTT.

The chain links TRBV20-1 to TRBJ2-7; D perhaps matches TRBD1 (6 bases). CDR3 length: 14 residues. The germline CDR1 and CDR2 sequences are DFQATT and SNEGSKA (reference sequence). Trimming stripped 3 bases from V and 3 bases from J, with 15 bases between. CDR3 residues: CSASPTGLVYEQYF. The DNA for the CDR3 is TGCAGTGCTAGCCCGACAGGCCTTGTCTACGAGCAGTACTTC.

This sequence joins TRBV6-1 and TRBJ2-1; 15 bases match TRBD2. The CDR3 consists of 18 residues. Unmatched junction bases numbered 14, after V lost 6 bases and J lost 8 bases. Germline V gene sequence: CDR1 MNHNS, CDR2 SASEGT. This chain's CDR3 is CASRPPPGTSGRLHEQFF. As DNA, the CDR3 is TGTGCCAGCAGACCCCCACCCGGGACTAGCGGGAGGTTGCATGAGCAGTTCTTC.

A few counts support this clonotype. This chain's CDR3 is CASSLTTGINEQFF. The CDR3, as DNA: TGTGCCAGCAGCCTTACGACAGGGATCAATGAGCAGTTCTTC. This chain links TRBV6-1 with TRBJ2-1; 7 nucleotides match TRBD1. This CDR3 spans 14 amino acids. Trimming cost V 6 bases and J 6 bases; bases outside gene matches: 8. The germline CDR1 and CDR2 sequences are MNHNS and SASEGT.

CDR3 DNA sequence: TGCAGTGCTAGAGACCAACTAGCGGGGTCCTCCTACGAGCAGTACTTC. It is translated as CSARDQLAGSSYEQYF. V gene TRBV20-1 combines with J gene TRBJ2-7; 10 positions agree with TRBD2. This CDR3 region has 16 residues. V shed 0 bases and J 0 bases; nucleotides not matched to a gene: 5. Germline V CDR1 and CDR2: DFQATT, SNEGSKA (reference sequence).

This chain connects TRBV19 to TRBJ2-3; TRBD2 might be the D (5 bases). The CDR3 length is 18 residues. Trimming removed 7 bases at V and 6 bases at J, with 29 bases between. Germline V gene lookup returns CDR1 LNHDA and CDR2 SQIVND (reference sequence). CDR3 nucleotides: TGTGCCAGTACTCCCAGGTTGGGAGCGGCCGTGGGTTCGGATACGCAGTATTTT. Residues: CASTPRLGAAVGSDTQYF. Filled out from reference TRBV19 and TRBJ2-3, the complete variable domain reads DGGITQSPKYLFRKEGQNVTLSCEQNLNHDAMYWYRQDPGQGLRLIYYSQIVNDFQKGDIAEGYSVSREKKESFPLTVTSAQKNPTAFYLCASTPRLGAAVGSDTQYFGPGTRLTVL.

The J gene is TRBJ2-6, the V gene TRBV5-1; D gene uncertain. V was trimmed by 5 bases and J by 2 bases, leaving 5 bases between them. Germline loops: CDR1 SGHRS, CDR2 YFSETQ. The length of the CDR3 is 13 residues. The CDR3 spells CASRRPGANVLTF. For the CDR3, the DNA is TGCGCCAGCAGGAGGCCTGGGGCCAACGTCCTGACTTTC.

This clonotype came up a few times. This chain joins TRBV7-2 and TRBJ2-7; D is unclear. Trimming took 3 bases from V and 2 from J, leaving 14 bases between them. The CDR3 has 15 residues. The V gene's germline CDR1 is SGHTA and CDR2 FQGNSA. The CDR3 reads CASSFGTGRAYEQYF. The CDR3 coding sequence is TGTGCCAGCAGCTTCGGAACTGGGCGAGCCTACGAGCAGTACTTC.